This TCR beta chain originates from a study of shared clonotypes between healthy human individuals. Overall study: The study used three CD4 naive, three CD4 memory, two CD8 naive and one CD8 memory plate per donor.

Splitting of CD4+ cells produced CD45RA+ naive and CD45RA-negative memory subsets. Germline V gene sequence: CDR1 SGHNT, CDR2 YYREEE (reference sequence). Trimming took off 1 base at V and 0 bases at J, with 7 bases between the two ends. The CDR3 totals 14 residues. The study's findings and limits: Investigators collected only blood, and repertoires in tissues likely differ.

Assay: immunoSEQ multiplex PCR; the TCRdb copy retains only in-frame clones and omits some. Among 2 million to 2.5 million clones listed, under 97% were seen once. In the case of this clone: Its antigen remains unidentified. Distinct nucleotide sequences in the sample also encode this CDR3.

This clonotype originated in a young man in good health. The sample taken for sequencing was naive CD4+ T cells sorted from blood. Stated subset: CD45RA+ positively selected. The gene calls are TRBV5-4 and TRBJ2-5, with a possible D match to TRBD2 (5 bases). The CDR3 here is CASSLRRDQETQYF. The CDR3 DNA reads TGTGCCAGCAGCTTGCGGCGGGACCAAGAGACCCAGTACTTC.